This T cell receptor beta chain originates from a study of CD8+CD57+ T cells in acquired aplastic anemia. Study information: Yields of DNA that came from sorted CD4+ and CD8+ cells averaged 3.2 ug. Mean read depth for CD4+ cells from healthy donors was roughly 10 million. Study-wide points: No significant patient-versus-control difference appeared in CD8+ Simpson's diversity. Twenty-nine CD8+ CDR3 sequences were shared between patients and controls.

The CDR3 is 14 amino acids. Germline V gene lookup returns CDR1 SGHDN and CDR2 FVKESK. The V end lost 1 base, the J end lost 0 bases, and 6 bases lay between the germline ends. This clonotype was observed many times. Its antigen is unknown. TCR beta VDJ combinations and CDR3 sequences were profiled from genomic DNA. TCRdb reprocessed the reads with MiXCR, giving one entry per CDR3 protein. The table has about 220,000 distinct CDR3 sequences, about 37% seen once. The chain carries TRBV14 and TRBJ1-1; D is unclear. Sequencing was performed on sorted CD4+, CD8+, or CD8+CD57+ T cells (not recorded which) from PBMCs. The receptor's source is a human donor in good health, serving as a control. The CDR3 sequence: CASSQVSLNTEAFF. The CDR3 DNA reads TGTGCCAGCAGCCAAGTAAGCCTGAACACTGAAGCTTTCTTT.